The 17 T cell receptor beta chains below were found in one sample sequenced in a study of CD8+ T cells in alopecia areata. Sequencing templates came from extracted RNA that was reverse transcribed into cDNA. Using immunoSEQ multiplex PCR, the repertoire was profiled, and TCRdb retains in-frame clones only, with some absent. The table records roughly 200,000 clones, 53% of them present only once. As to treatment: oral pan-JAK inhibitor, 5-10 mg twice daily. Material: CD8+ T cells sorted from blood, obtained at week 24, from a patient treated with tofacitinib. These receptors were taken from a human donor with alopecia areata.

V usage is TRBV30 and J usage is TRBJ2-6; D remains unclear. V was cut by 4 bases and J by 10 bases, with 11 bases left in between. Germline-derived CDR1 and CDR2 are GTSNPN and SVGIG (reference sequence). This CDR3 region has 12 residues. CDR3 nucleotides: TGTGCCTGGATTGGTGATGAAAACGTCCTGACTTTC. Its translation: CAWIGDENVLTF.

This chain links TRBV7-2 with TRBJ1-5, with D tentatively TRBD1 (5 bases). V was cut by 2 bases and J by 1 base, with 9 bases left in between. CDR1 and CDR2 (germline): SGHTA, FQGNSA. CDR3 length equals 15 residues. CDR3 DNA: TGTGCCAGCAGCTTAAGCGGGGGGAGCAATCAGCCCCAGCATTTT. This codes for CASSLSGGSNQPQHF.

The V gene is TRBV19, the J gene TRBJ1-1; 7 bases line up with TRBD1. Germline V gene data show CDR1 as LNHDA and CDR2 as SQIVND (reference sequence). The CDR3 runs 13 residues. Losses at the gene ends were 4 bases for V and 5 bases for J; bases not matched to a gene: 4. CDR3 bases: TGTGCCAGTAGTACCGGACAGGTAACTGAAGCTTTCTTT. Amino acids: CASSTGQVTEAFF.

V and J are TRBV6-5 and TRBJ2-7, with 9 positions matching TRBD2. Germline V lookup: CDR1 MNHEY, CDR2 SVGAGI. This CDR3 spans 15 amino acids. Unmatched junction bases numbered 6, after V lost 6 bases and J lost 0 bases. The CDR3: CASRQAGGSSYEQYF. Written as DNA, the CDR3 is TGTGCCAGCAGACAAGCGGGGGGAAGCTCCTACGAGCAGTACTTC.

V gene TRBV19 combines with J gene TRBJ1-1, with 7 bases matching TRBD1. The V segment lost 5 bases and the J segment 4 bases; nucleotides outside the gene matches: 4. The CDR3 spans 13 residues. Germline V CDR1 and CDR2: LNHDA, SQIVND (reference sequence). Here the CDR3 reads CASSAQGGTEAFF. The CDR3 nucleotides read TGTGCCAGTAGTGCTCAGGGGGGCACTGAAGCTTTCTTT.

The gene calls are TRBV11-2 and TRBJ2-7; TRBD1 might be the D (5 bases). The CDR3 runs to 14 residues. From germline, CDR1 is SGHAT and CDR2 FQNNGV. V lost 1 base and J 6 bases, leaving 13 bases between the germline ends. The CDR3 DNA reads TGTGCCAGCAGCTTAGGTGGACACCGCCGCGAGCAGTACTTC. This gives the protein CASSLGGHRREQYF.

CDR3 nucleotides: TGTGCCAGCAGCGATGGGTTGGGGAGCCCACCCCTCCACTTT. Protein: CASSDGLGSPPLHF. The chain links TRBV5-6 to TRBJ1-6; no definite D call. Deletions cut 4 bases from V and 11 bases from J, with 16 bases between. This CDR3 has 14 amino acids. CDR1 and CDR2 (germline): SGHDT, YYEEEE.

This clone turned up a few times. This chain connects TRBV29-1 to TRBJ2-7; 7 nucleotides match TRBD2. The ends lost 5 bases at V and 6 bases at J; junction bases unmatched: 4. The germline gives CDR1 SQVTM, CDR2 ANQGSEA. The CDR3 has 11 residues. As DNA, the CDR3 is TGCAGCGTTTGGGGAGGGGTCGAGCAGTACTTC. It translates to CSVWGGVEQYF.

CDR3 bases: TGTGCCAGCAGCTTATCCGACAATGAGCAGTTCTTC. This codes for CASSLSDNEQFF. This chain links TRBV7-6 with TRBJ2-1, with D uncertain. The CDR3 consists of 12 residues. Germline CDR1 is SGHVS and CDR2 is FNYEAQ. Trimming removed 2 bases from V and 5 bases from J, with 4 bases in between.

The chain carries TRBV13 and TRBJ1-1, with D perhaps matching TRBD1 (5 bases). Germline assignment: CDR1 PRHDT and CDR2 FYEKMQ (reference sequence). The CDR3 consists of 17 residues. With 1 base removed from V and 1 base from J, the gap between germline ends came to 16 bases. This chain's CDR3 is CASSLDVSGSPNTEAFF. DNA for the CDR3: TGTGCCAGCAGCTTAGATGTGTCAGGGAGTCCGAACACTGAAGCTTTCTTT.

This chain uses TRBV5-1 with TRBJ1-2; the D gene is possibly TRBD1 (5 bases). Trimming took off 4 bases at V and 10 bases at J, with 11 bases between the two ends. The CDR3 totals 11 residues. Germline V CDR1 and CDR2: SGHRS, YFSETQ. The CDR3 is CASSVGLNYTF. CDR3 bases: TGCGCCAGCAGCGTGGGACTGAACTACACCTTC.

This clone has only a few counts. This rearrangement joins TRBV14 to TRBJ2-7, with D perhaps TRBD1 (6 bases). The CDR3 is made up of 13 amino acids. The germline CDR1 and CDR2 sequences are SGHDN and FVKESK. Trimming took 2 bases from V and 1 from J, leaving 6 bases between them. The CDR3 region is CASSQQGSYEQYF. CDR3 nucleotides: TGTGCCAGCAGCCAACAGGGGTCCTACGAGCAGTACTTC.

The genes are TRBV13 and TRBJ1-1; no reliable D call. V shed 5 bases and J shed 1 base, with 8 bases lying between them. CDR3 size: 13 residues. Per germline, CDR1 PRHDT and CDR2 FYEKMQ (reference sequence). CDR3: CASSGDKNTEAFF. The CDR3 DNA follows: TGTGCCAGCAGCGGGGATAAGAACACTGAAGCTTTCTTT.

The chain links TRBV29-1 to TRBJ1-2; D remains unclear. CDR1 SQVTM and CDR2 ANQGSEA come from the germline V gene. The CDR3 runs to 11 residues. V lost 5 bases and J 3 bases, leaving 7 bases between the germline ends. The CDR3 sequence: CSVQEYYGYTF. For the CDR3, the DNA is TGCAGCGTTCAGGAGTACTATGGCTACACCTTC.

The V and J genes are TRBV7-8 and TRBJ2-3, with 14 positions matching TRBD2. Germline trimming cut 5 bases from V and 4 bases from J; bases unmatched to any gene: 5. This CDR3 contains 16 residues. CDR1 and CDR2 from the germline V gene are SGHVS and FQNEAQ. CDR3 DNA sequence: TGTGCCAGCAGCCCGGGACTAGCGGGGGTTCCAGATACGCAGTATTTT. The encoded protein is CASSPGLAGVPDTQYF.

This clone appeared a few times. The chain recombines TRBV5-1 with TRBJ1-2; no definite D call. CDR3 length equals 13 residues. The V gene's germline CDR1 is SGHRS and CDR2 YFSETQ. Between the trimmed V and J ends, which lost 1 base and 6 bases, there was a span of 10 bases. CDR3 region: CASSLNAQDGYTF. DNA for the CDR3: TGCGCCAGCAGCTTGAACGCGCAGGATGGCTACACCTTC.

This chain joins TRBV10-2 and TRBJ2-7; 8 bases are shared with TRBD1. In germline, CDR1 is WSHSY, CDR2 SAAADI. This CDR3 is built from 14 residues. The V gene end was trimmed by 1 base and the J gene end by 1 base; junction bases not matched to a gene: 0. The DNA for the CDR3 is TGCGCCAGCAGTGAGTGGGACAGGTCCTACGAGCAGTACTTC. Protein product: CASSEWDRSYEQYF.